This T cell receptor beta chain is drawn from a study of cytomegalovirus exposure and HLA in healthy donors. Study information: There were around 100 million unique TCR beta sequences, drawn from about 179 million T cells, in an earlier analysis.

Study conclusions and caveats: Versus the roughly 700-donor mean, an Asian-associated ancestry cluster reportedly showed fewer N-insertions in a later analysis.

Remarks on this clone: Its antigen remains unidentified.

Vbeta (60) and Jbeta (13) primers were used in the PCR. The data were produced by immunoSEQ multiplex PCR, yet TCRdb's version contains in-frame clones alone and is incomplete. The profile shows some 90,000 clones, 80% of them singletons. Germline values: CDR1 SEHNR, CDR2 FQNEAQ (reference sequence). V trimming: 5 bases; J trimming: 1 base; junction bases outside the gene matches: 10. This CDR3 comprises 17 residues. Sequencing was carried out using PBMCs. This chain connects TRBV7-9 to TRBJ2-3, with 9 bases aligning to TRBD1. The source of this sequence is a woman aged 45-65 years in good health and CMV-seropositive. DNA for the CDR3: TGTGCCAGCAGCACTCCGGGACAGGGATTTGGCACAGATACGCAGTATTTT. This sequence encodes CASSTPGQGFGTDTQYF.